These 22 T cell receptor beta chains were all obtained from the same sample, sequenced in a study of blood T cell repertoires in COVID-19. Assay used: immunoSEQ multiplex PCR; TCRdb lists only in-frame clones, some missing. The table has about 170,000 clones, roughly 93% seen once. The sequenced material came from peripheral blood. The receptors come from a man between 18 and 35 years old with COVID-19, enrolled during active disease.

The rearrangement joins TRBV15 to TRBJ1-4; D not resolved. The CDR3 covers 18 residues. Trimming took 6 bases from V and 6 from J, leaving 26 bases between them. Germline loops: CDR1 LNHNV, CDR2 YYDKDF (reference sequence). The CDR3 is CATRSSGQEPGGDEKLFF. The CDR3 DNA sequence: TGTGCCACCAGGTCTAGCGGGCAGGAACCGGGTGGGGATGAAAAACTGTTTTTT.

The chain couples TRBV5-6 to TRBJ2-7; 10 bases are a match to TRBD2. Germline V lookup: CDR1 SGHDT, CDR2 YYEEEE. The CDR3 contains 15 residues. After removal of 0 bases from V and 2 bases from J, the junction contained 2 bases not matched to a gene. The CDR3 is CASSLGSGRAYEQYF. The CDR3 DNA follows: TGTGCCAGCAGCTTGGGGAGCGGGAGGGCCTACGAGCAGTACTTC.

This chain connects TRBV4-1 to TRBJ1-4; D unclear. Trimming left V 2 bases short and J 0 bases short, with 7 bases between. The CDR3 runs to 15 residues. CDR1 and CDR2 (germline): MGHRA, YSYEKL. The CDR3 DNA reads TGCGCCAGCAGCCAATCCCCGTCAACTAATGAAAAACTGTTTTTT. Residues: CASSQSPSTNEKLFF.

This clone was seen a single time. V gene TRBV5-5 combines with J gene TRBJ1-2; D may be TRBD1 (5 bases). CDR3 length: 16 amino acids. The ends were cut back, 0 bases at V and 0 bases at J, with 12 bases in the middle. The V gene's germline CDR1 is SGHKS and CDR2 YYEKEE (reference sequence). The CDR3 loop is CASSLDWAGANYGYTF. In DNA, the CDR3 is TGTGCCAGCAGCTTGGATTGGGCGGGGGCTAACTATGGCTACACCTTC.

V is TRBV7-2 and J is TRBJ2-2, with a possible D match to TRBD2 (6 bases). Between the trimmed V and J ends, which lost 1 base and 4 bases, there was a span of 13 bases. The CDR3 is made up of 16 amino acids. The V gene's germline CDR1 is SGHTA and CDR2 FQGNSA. In DNA form, the CDR3 reads TGTGCCAGCAGCTTAGTCGCCAGCGGGCTCACCGGGGAGCTGTTTTTT. This codes for CASSLVASGLTGELFF.

The rearrangement joins TRBV3-1 (or the pseudogene TRBV3-2) to TRBJ1-1; possible D gene TRBD1, 5 bases. The CDR3 contains 15 residues. Trimming left V 0 bases short and J 7 bases short, with 15 bases between. Germline CDR1 LGHDT, CDR2 YNNKEL (reference sequence). CDR3 in DNA: TGTGCCAGCAGCCAAGAGGGACCGGGGGGGGATGAAGCTTTCTTT. It is translated as CASSQEGPGGDEAFF.

The V call is TRBV15, the J call TRBJ2-1; 7 nucleotides agree with TRBD2. The germline gives CDR1 LNHNV, CDR2 YYDKDF (reference sequence). V lost 4 bases, J lost 10 bases, and 13 bases stayed unmatched. The length of the CDR3 is 15 residues. The CDR3 DNA sequence: TGTGCCACCAGCAAGGCGGGAGCCCTCCTCCTCGAGCAGTTCTTC. Encoded protein: CATSKAGALLLEQFF. The full variable domain, rest sourced from reference TRBV15 and TRBJ2-1, is DAMVIQNPRYQVTQFGKPVTLSCSQTLNHNVMYWYQQKSSQAPKLLFHYYDKDFNNEADTPDNFQSRRPNTSFCFLDIRSPGLGDTAMYLCATSKAGALLLEQFFGPGTRLTVL.

This rearrangement joins TRBV4-1 to TRBJ2-5; tentative D call: TRBD1 (7 bases). Germline V lookup: CDR1 MGHRA, CDR2 YSYEKL. V was cut by 1 base and J by 5 bases, with 17 bases left in between. This CDR3 region has 16 residues. CDR3 in DNA: TGCGCCAGCAGCCAAGGGAGGGGGCCGGTCGTCGAGACCCAGTACTTC. Translated: CASSQGRGPVVETQYF.

The J gene is TRBJ1-4, the V gene TRBV4-1; 7 nucleotides match TRBD1. CDR3 size: 16 residues. After removal of 2 bases from V and 6 bases from J, the junction contained 9 bases not matched to a gene. Per the germline V gene, CDR1 is MGHRA and CDR2 is YSYEKL. CDR3: CASSQLDRVRDEKLFF. The CDR3 DNA reads TGCGCCAGCAGCCAACTCGACAGGGTGAGGGATGAAAAACTGTTTTTT.

This chain uses TRBV7-9 with TRBJ2-3, with a possible D match to TRBD1 (6 bases). CDR3 length equals 15 residues. V dropped 3 bases and J dropped 4 bases, with 14 bases sitting between them. Germline-derived CDR1 and CDR2 are SEHNR and FQNEAQ (reference sequence). CDR3 in amino acids: CASSFETGLADTQYF. In nucleotides, the CDR3 is TGTGCCAGCAGCTTCGAGACAGGTTTGGCAGATACGCAGTATTTT.

The genes are TRBV6-2 or TRBV6-3 and TRBJ2-5; 13 bases align to TRBD2. The CDR3 is made up of 19 amino acids. CDR1 MNHEY and CDR2 SVGEGT come from the germline V gene. J lost 0 bases, V lost 2 bases, and 9 bases had no gene match. CDR3 sequence (DNA): TGTGCCAGCAGTTACACACCGGGACTAGCGGGACCGTACCAAGAGACCCAGTACTTC. It specifies CASSYTPGLAGPYQETQYF.

The chain joins TRBV25-1 to TRBJ2-7, with D uncertain. This CDR3 spans 15 amino acids. Trimming left V 1 base short and J 2 bases short, with 12 bases between. Germline assignment: CDR1 MGHDK and CDR2 SYGVNS. Here the CDR3 DNA reads TGTGCCAGCAGTGAATCGTTAGTAGCCACCTACGAGCAGTACTTC. As protein: CASSESLVATYEQYF.

The chain carries TRBV27 and TRBJ1-5; 8 nucleotides match TRBD1. J lost 7 bases, V lost 6 bases, and 5 bases had no gene match. The CDR3 extends over 13 amino acids. The germline CDR1 and CDR2 sequences are MNHEY and SMNVEV (reference sequence). CDR3 coding DNA: TGTGCCAGCAGCCGACAGGGGAGCCAGCCCCAGCATTTT. This codes for CASSRQGSQPQHF.

This sequence joins TRBV4-3 and TRBJ2-7; TRBD1 matches at 10 bases. Germline values: CDR1 LGHNA, CDR2 YSLEER. The CDR3 contains 13 residues. After removal of 4 bases from V and 5 bases from J, the junction contained 2 bases not matched to a gene. The CDR3 DNA reads as TGCGCCAGCAGCCCAGGGACAGGGGACGAGCAGTACTTC. Its translation: CASSPGTGDEQYF.

CDR3 in DNA: TGTGCCAGCAGCTTGGGTCTAGCGGGAAGCACCGGGGAGCTGTTTTTT. This translates into CASSLGLAGSTGELFF. The gene calls are TRBV7-3 and TRBJ2-2; TRBD2 aligns across 9 bases. With 3 bases clipped from V and 4 bases from J, the junction kept 6 bases outside the gene matches. CDR3 length: 16 residues. Germline V gives CDR1 SGHTA, CDR2 FQGTGA.

The genes are TRBV4-1 and TRBJ1-5; D remains unclear. V was pared by 1 base and J by 9 bases, with 13 bases between. Germline V gene data show CDR1 as MGHRA and CDR2 as YSYEKL. The CDR3 has 14 amino acids. CDR3 sequence reads: CASSQAQSHGPQHF. The DNA for the CDR3 is TGCGCCAGCAGCCAAGCACAGTCCCATGGGCCCCAGCATTTT.

This chain joins TRBV5-1 and TRBJ2-6; 10 bases agree with TRBD2. The germline V gene has CDR1 SGHRS and CDR2 YFSETQ. Unmatched junction bases numbered 3, after V lost 3 bases and J lost 0 bases. This CDR3 is built from 17 residues. CDR3 sequence: CASSWTSGDSGANVLTF. Here the CDR3 DNA reads TGCGCCAGCAGCTGGACTAGCGGTGACTCTGGGGCCAACGTCCTGACTTTC.

The chain recombines TRBV18 with TRBJ2-7, with D possibly TRBD1 on 6 matching bases. V was pared by 3 bases and J by 5 bases, with 14 bases between. This CDR3 has 14 residues. Per germline, CDR1 KGHSH and CDR2 LQKENI. In nucleotides, the CDR3 is TGTGCCAGCTCACCCCGCAGGGGTGCCAACGAGCAGTACTTC. It encodes CASSPRRGANEQYF.

The rearrangement links TRBV7-9 to TRBJ2-5; 7 bases are a match to TRBD2. Germline assignment: CDR1 SEHNR and CDR2 FQNEAQ (reference sequence). Trimming cost V 5 bases and J 5 bases; bases outside gene matches: 5. The CDR3 sequence is 13 residues long. The CDR3 DNA reads TGTGCCAGCAGCCCCGGGGGGTTCGAGACCCAGTACTTC. This translates into CASSPGGFETQYF.

The chain recombines TRBV24-1 with TRBJ2-2, with D possibly matching TRBD2 (6 bases). V lost 4 bases, J lost 4 bases, and 12 bases lay in between. CDR1 is KGHDR, CDR2 SFDVKD, per germline. This CDR3 region has 15 residues. DNA for the CDR3: TGTGCCACCAGTGAACCGGGACTCTCCACCGGGGAGCTGTTTTTT. Protein sequence: CATSEPGLSTGELFF.

V gene TRBV24-1 combines with J gene TRBJ1-1; D is uncertain. Germline V gene data show CDR1 as KGHDR and CDR2 as SFDVKD. This CDR3 is 16 amino acids long. Deletions cut 4 bases from V and 2 bases from J, with 16 bases between. CDR3 nucleotides: TGTGCCACCAGTGAACCCGTCGGGGAAGTTAACACTGAAGCTTTCTTT. It specifies CATSEPVGEVNTEAFF.

This rearrangement joins TRBV5-1 to TRBJ1-6; the match to TRBD1 covers 7 bases. Germline CDR1 is SGHRS and CDR2 is YFSETQ. This CDR3 is 15 amino acids long. Trimming cost V 0 bases and J 9 bases; bases outside gene matches: 6. The DNA for the CDR3 is TGCGCCAGCAGCTTGGCTCGGGACAGAACTTCACCCCTCCACTTT. This translates into CASSLARDRTSPLHF.